These T cell receptor beta chains were read from a single sample in a study of T cells in localized non-small cell lung cancer. The assay was immunoSEQ multiplex PCR, and TCRdb's table has in-frame clones only and misses some. This repertoire shows tens of thousands of clones, 81% found once; its top ten account for roughly 15%. Here the sequenced sample was peripheral blood mononuclear cells, taken before any cancer treatment. These receptors were collected from a man between 40 and 69 years old with stage III lung adenocarcinoma. The CDR3 runs from the conserved cysteine through the conserved F or W. The D gene is left open where the match is weak. Clone size, where shown, is once, few, many, or a class for clones that have expanded.

D gene: .
J gene: TRBJ1-6
V gene: TRBV11-2
clone size: .
CDR3 length: 15
CDR3 protein: CASSLEYAYNSPLHF
CDR3 DNA: TGTGCCAGCAGCTTAGAATATGCTTATAATTCACCCCTCCACTTT

D gene: .
J gene: TRBJ2-1
V gene: TRBV2
clone size: .
CDR3 length: 12
CDR3 protein: CASMRGYNEQFF
CDR3 DNA: TGTGCCAGCATGCGGGGTTACAATGAGCAGTTCTTC

D gene: TRBD1
J gene: TRBJ1-1
V gene: TRBV5-6
clone size: .
CDR3 length: 14
CDR3 protein: CASSIGQGSDEAFF
CDR3 DNA: TGTGCCAGCAGCATCGGACAGGGGTCGGATGAAGCTTTCTTT

D gene: TRBD2
J gene: TRBJ2-3
V gene: TRBV19
clone size: once
CDR3 length: 16
CDR3 protein: CASSTGLAGLTDTQYF
CDR3 DNA: TGTGCCAGTAGTACCGGACTAGCGGGGCTCACAGATACGCAGTATTTT

D gene: .
J gene: TRBJ2-3
V gene: TRBV5-1
clone size: .
CDR3 length: 14
CDR3 protein: CASSSLPSVRQEYF
CDR3 DNA: TGCGCCAGCAGCTCCTTGCCCTCCGTTAGACAAGAGTATTTT

D gene: TRBD1
J gene: TRBJ1-5
V gene: TRBV9
clone size: .
CDR3 length: 14
CDR3 protein: CASSVGQGGQPQHF
CDR3 DNA: TGTGCCAGCAGCGTTGGACAGGGTGGACAGCCCCAGCATTTT

D gene: .
J gene: TRBJ2-4
V gene: TRBV2
clone size: .
CDR3 length: 16
CDR3 protein: CASSDRAEGPKNIQYF
CDR3 DNA: TGTGCCAGCAGTGATCGGGCGGAGGGACCCAAAAACATTCAGTACTTC

D gene: .
J gene: TRBJ2-2
V gene: TRBV5-1
clone size: .
CDR3 length: 14
CDR3 protein: CASSLARHTGELFF
CDR3 DNA: TGCGCCAGCAGCTTGGCTCGACACACCGGGGAGCTGTTTTTT

D gene: .
J gene: TRBJ1-1
V gene: TRBV5-4
clone size: .
CDR3 length: 14
CDR3 protein: CASSLEQVNTEAFF
CDR3 DNA: TGTGCCAGCAGCTTGGAACAGGTGAACACTGAAGCTTTCTTT

D gene: .
J gene: TRBJ1-2
V gene: TRBV6-5
clone size: .
CDR3 length: 14
CDR3 protein: CASSRGRLVYGYTF
CDR3 DNA: TGTGCCAGCAGCCGGGGGCGCCTCGTCTATGGCTACACCTTC

D gene: TRBD1
J gene: TRBJ2-7
V gene: TRBV7-2
clone size: .
CDR3 length: 18
CDR3 protein: CASSTSRTGGRSSYEQYF
CDR3 DNA: TGTGCCAGCAGCACAAGCAGGACAGGGGGTCGTAGCTCCTACGAGCAGTACTTC

D gene: .
J gene: TRBJ1-1
V gene: TRBV10-2
clone size: .
CDR3 length: 14
CDR3 protein: CASTFWGREAEAFF
CDR3 DNA: TGCGCCAGCACGTTTTGGGGGCGTGAGGCTGAAGCTTTCTTT

D gene: .
J gene: TRBJ2-2
V gene: TRBV27
clone size: .
CDR3 length: 15
CDR3 protein: CASTPRGGGTGELFF
CDR3 DNA: TGTGCCAGCACTCCAAGGGGGGGAGGCACCGGGGAGCTGTTTTTT

D gene: .
J gene: TRBJ1-3
V gene: TRBV29-1
clone size: .
CDR3 length: 12
CDR3 protein: CSVGSSGNTIYF
CDR3 DNA: TGCAGCGTTGGCAGCTCTGGAAACACCATATATTTT

D gene: TRBD2
J gene: TRBJ2-3
V gene: TRBV4-1
clone size: .
CDR3 length: 16
CDR3 protein: CASSQLEAGTTDTQYF
CDR3 DNA: TGCGCCAGCAGCCAACTTGAAGCGGGGACCACAGATACGCAGTATTTT

D gene: .
J gene: TRBJ2-6
V gene: TRBV5-1
clone size: .
CDR3 length: 18
CDR3 protein: CASSSSPQDSSGANVLTF
CDR3 DNA: TGCGCCAGCAGCTCAAGTCCACAGGATAGCTCTGGGGCCAACGTCCTGACTTTC

D gene: .
J gene: TRBJ2-1
V gene: TRBV6-6
clone size: .
CDR3 length: 14
CDR3 protein: CASSYGGTGNEQFF
CDR3 DNA: TGTGCCAGCAGTTACGGGGGGACGGGCAATGAGCAGTTCTTC

D gene: TRBD2
J gene: TRBJ2-7
V gene: TRBV7-9
clone size: .
CDR3 length: 15
CDR3 protein: CASSSHPGTIYEQYF
CDR3 DNA: TGTGCCAGCAGCTCTCACCCCGGGACTATCTACGAGCAGTACTTC

D gene: .
J gene: TRBJ1-5
V gene: TRBV12-5
clone size: .
CDR3 length: 16
CDR3 protein: CASGSTGINSNQPQHF
CDR3 DNA: TGTGCTAGTGGGTCGACAGGAATAAATAGCAATCAGCCCCAGCATTTT

D gene: TRBD1
J gene: TRBJ2-5
V gene: TRBV11-2
clone size: .
CDR3 length: 15
CDR3 protein: CASSFLDRGRETQYF
CDR3 DNA: TGTGCCAGCAGCTTTCTCGACAGGGGGCGGGAGACCCAGTACTTC

D gene: TRBD2
J gene: TRBJ2-5
V gene: TRBV18
clone size: once
CDR3 length: 18
CDR3 protein: CASSPPGIAGGRKETQYF
CDR3 DNA: TGTGCCAGCTCACCACCGGGAATCGCGGGGGGGCGGAAGGAGACCCAGTACTTC

D gene: TRBD2
J gene: TRBJ2-1
V gene: TRBV6-6
clone size: .
CDR3 length: 14
CDR3 protein: CASSLGLAGDEQFF
CDR3 DNA: TGTGCCAGCAGTTTGGGACTAGCGGGGGATGAGCAGTTCTTC

D gene: .
J gene: TRBJ2-1
V gene: TRBV25-1
clone size: .
CDR3 length: 14
CDR3 protein: CASRKNQGPPGQFF
CDR3 DNA: TGTGCCAGCAGAAAAAACCAGGGGCCCCCCGGGCAGTTCTTC

D gene: .
J gene: TRBJ2-3
V gene: TRBV6-1
clone size: once
CDR3 length: 15
CDR3 protein: CASSEGQAITDTQYF
CDR3 DNA: TGTGCCAGCAGTGAAGGACAGGCGATCACAGATACGCAGTATTTT

D gene: TRBD1
J gene: TRBJ2-1
V gene: TRBV5-4
clone size: .
CDR3 length: 16
CDR3 protein: CASSPTGTGGSDEQFF
CDR3 DNA: TGTGCCAGCAGCCCAACCGGGACAGGGGGTTCCGATGAGCAGTTCTTC

D gene: TRBD2
J gene: TRBJ2-3
V gene: TRBV6-4
clone size: few
CDR3 length: 17
CDR3 protein: CASSDPLAGGFTDTQYF
CDR3 DNA: TGTGCCAGCAGTGATCCCCTAGCGGGGGGGTTCACAGATACGCAGTATTTT

D gene: .
J gene: TRBJ2-7
V gene: TRBV11-3
clone size: .
CDR3 length: 15
CDR3 protein: CASSSPGYCSYEQYF
CDR3 DNA: TGTGCCAGCAGTTCCCCGGGCTACTGCTCCTACGAGCAGTACTTC

D gene: TRBD2
J gene: TRBJ2-5
V gene: TRBV9
clone size: .
CDR3 length: 17
CDR3 protein: CASSFRGTSGVQETQYF
CDR3 DNA: TGTGCCAGCAGCTTTCGTGGGACTAGCGGGGTCCAAGAGACCCAGTACTTC

D gene: .
J gene: TRBJ1-1
V gene: TRBV29-1
clone size: many
CDR3 length: 13
CDR3 protein: CSVRTEGGTEAFF
CDR3 DNA: TGCAGCGTTCGGACCGAGGGAGGCACTGAAGCTTTCTTT

D gene: .
J gene: TRBJ1-1
V gene: TRBV29-1
clone size: once
CDR3 length: 11
CDR3 protein: CSVDYGDEAFF
CDR3 DNA: TGCAGCGTTGACTATGGGGATGAAGCTTTCTTT

D gene: TRBD1
J gene: TRBJ2-7
V gene: TRBV11-2
clone size: medium-sized
CDR3 length: 16
CDR3 protein: CASSSRGLQGSGEQYF
CDR3 DNA: TGTGCCAGCAGCTCCAGGGGGTTACAGGGTTCGGGCGAGCAGTACTTC